Listed here is a single T cell receptor beta chain. TEMRA cells were FACS-enriched, while CD8+ and CD4+ T cells were negatively isolated. This sample was taken from a study of CD8 T cells in Susac syndrome. V was trimmed by 2 bases and J by 3 bases, leaving 16 bases between them. Germline V gene data show CDR1 as LGHNA and CDR2 as YNFKEQ. The CDR3 sequence is 17 residues long. RNA totalling roughly 0.5 to 1 ug underwent reverse transcription with random hexamers. MiXCR was run by TCRdb on the immunoSEQ multiplex PCR reads, yielding one entry per CDR3 protein. The sample shows 170,000 or so distinct CDR3 sequences, around 94% of them seen only once.

The sample consisted of CD4+ T cells from PBMCs. This sequence originates from a human donor with Susac syndrome. The V gene is TRBV4-2, the J gene TRBJ1-4; D perhaps matches TRBD1 (6 bases). CDR3 nucleotide sequence: TGTGCCAGCAGCCAAAGTACTTCAACAGGGCCTAATGAAAAACTGTTTTTT. Protein product: CASSQSTSTGPNEKLFF.